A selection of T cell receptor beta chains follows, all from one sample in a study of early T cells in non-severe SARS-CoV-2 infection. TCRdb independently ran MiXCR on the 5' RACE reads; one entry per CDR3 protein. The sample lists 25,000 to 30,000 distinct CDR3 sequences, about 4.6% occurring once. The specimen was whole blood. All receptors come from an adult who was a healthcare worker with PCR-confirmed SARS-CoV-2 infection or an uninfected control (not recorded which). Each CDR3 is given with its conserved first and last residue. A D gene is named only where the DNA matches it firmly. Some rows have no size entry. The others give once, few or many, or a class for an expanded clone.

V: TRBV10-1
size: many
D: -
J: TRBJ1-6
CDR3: CASKRNDDSPLHF
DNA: TGCGCCAGCAAACGGAACGACGATTCACCCCTCCACTTT

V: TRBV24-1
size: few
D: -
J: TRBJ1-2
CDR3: CATSDRTQGYGYTF
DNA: TGTGCCACCAGTGATCGGACACAGGGCTATGGCTACACCTTC

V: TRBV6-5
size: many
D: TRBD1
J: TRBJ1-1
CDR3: CASSPQGGTEAFF
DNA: TGTGCCAGCAGCCCACAGGGGGGTACTGAAGCTTTCTTT

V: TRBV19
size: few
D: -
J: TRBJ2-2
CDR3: CASKSNTGELFF
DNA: TGTGCCAGTAAATCGAACACCGGGGAGCTGTTTTTT

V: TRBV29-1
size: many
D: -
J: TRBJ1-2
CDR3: CSARTENYGYTF
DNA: TGCAGCGCTCGGACAGAAAACTATGGCTACACCTTC

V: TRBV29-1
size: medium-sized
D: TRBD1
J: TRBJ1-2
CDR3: CSVEDQGVYGYTF
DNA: TGCAGCGTTGAAGATCAGGGGGTCTATGGCTACACCTTC

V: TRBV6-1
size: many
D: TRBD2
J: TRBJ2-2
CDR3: CASSAGGTGELFF
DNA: TGTGCCAGCAGTGCGGGGGGAACCGGGGAGCTGTTTTTT

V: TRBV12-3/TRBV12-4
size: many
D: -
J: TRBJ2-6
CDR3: CAGRRGAGANVLTF
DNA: TGTGCCGGCCGCCGGGGCGCAGGGGCCAACGTCCTGACTTTC

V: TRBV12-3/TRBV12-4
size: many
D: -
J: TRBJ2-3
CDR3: CASSPGQVQSSTDTQYF
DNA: TGTGCCAGCAGTCCGGGACAAGTCCAATCTAGCACAGATACGCAGTATTTT

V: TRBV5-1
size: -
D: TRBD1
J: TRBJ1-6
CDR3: CASSSPRGGASNSPLHF
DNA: TGCGCCAGCAGCTCCCCCAGGGGGGGCGCGAGTAATTCACCCCTCCACTTT

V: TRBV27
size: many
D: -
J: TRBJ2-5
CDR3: CASSLSRTTLIAAQYF
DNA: TGTGCCAGCAGTTTATCCCGAACCACCTTAATTGCGGCCCAGTACTTC

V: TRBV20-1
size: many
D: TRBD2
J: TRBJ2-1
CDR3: CSARLAGGYNEQFF
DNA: TGCAGTGCTAGACTAGCGGGAGGGTACAATGAGCAGTTCTTC

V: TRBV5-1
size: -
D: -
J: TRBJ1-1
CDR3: CASSSPGAPEAFF
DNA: TGCGCCAGCAGCTCCCCGGGGGCCCCTGAAGCTTTCTTT

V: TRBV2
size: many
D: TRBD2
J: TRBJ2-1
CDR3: CASSPLAGISLYNEQFF
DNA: TGTGCCAGCAGTCCCCTAGCGGGAATCAGTTTGTACAATGAGCAGTTCTTC

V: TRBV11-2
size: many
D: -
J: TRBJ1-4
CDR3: CASSLDWGSEKLFF
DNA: TGTGCCAGCAGCTTAGATTGGGGGAGCGAAAAACTGTTTTTT

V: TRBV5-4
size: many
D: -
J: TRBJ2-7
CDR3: CASSLTLTGKHEQYF
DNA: TGTGCCAGCAGCTTGACCCTAACAGGGAAGCACGAGCAGTACTTC

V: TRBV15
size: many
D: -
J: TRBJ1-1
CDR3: CATGVGMNTEAFF
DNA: TGTGCCACCGGGGTCGGTATGAACACTGAAGCTTTCTTT

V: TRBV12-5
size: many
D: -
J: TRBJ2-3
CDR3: CASGFELPTDTQYF
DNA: TGTGCTAGTGGTTTCGAACTACCCACAGATACGCAGTATTTT

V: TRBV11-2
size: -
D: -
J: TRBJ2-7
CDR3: CASSKEMGLSYEQYF
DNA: TGTGCCAGCAGCAAAGAGATGGGACTCAGCTACGAGCAGTACTTC

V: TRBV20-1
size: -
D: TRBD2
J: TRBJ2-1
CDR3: CSAPLAGVGEQFF
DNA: TGCAGTGCCCCACTAGCGGGAGTAGGAGAGCAGTTCTTC

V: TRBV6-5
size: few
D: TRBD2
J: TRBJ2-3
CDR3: CASSYSNRRLAGVDTQYF
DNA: TGTGCCAGCAGTTACTCGAATCGTCGACTAGCGGGAGTAGATACGCAGTATTTT

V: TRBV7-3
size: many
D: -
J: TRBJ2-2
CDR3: CASSLIGQANTGELFF
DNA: TGTGCCAGCAGCTTAATAGGTCAAGCTAACACCGGGGAGCTGTTTTTT

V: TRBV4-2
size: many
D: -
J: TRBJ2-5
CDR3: CASSQERVRGETQYF
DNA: TGTGCCAGCAGCCAAGAGCGCGTCCGAGGGGAGACCCAGTACTTC

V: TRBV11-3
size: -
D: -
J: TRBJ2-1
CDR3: CASSYRRGYNEQFF
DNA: TGTGCCAGCAGCTACCGCCGGGGCTACAATGAGCAGTTCTTC

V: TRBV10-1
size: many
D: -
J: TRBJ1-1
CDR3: CASSDSTPNTEAFF
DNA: TGCGCCAGCAGTGATTCGACCCCGAACACTGAAGCTTTCTTT

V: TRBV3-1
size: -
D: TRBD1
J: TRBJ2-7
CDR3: CASSQMGQGNDEQYF
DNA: TGTGCCAGCAGCCAAATGGGACAGGGGAACGACGAGCAGTACTTC

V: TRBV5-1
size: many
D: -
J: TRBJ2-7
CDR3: CASSPATRTYEQYF
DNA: TGCGCCAGCAGCCCCGCTACCAGAACCTACGAGCAGTACTTC

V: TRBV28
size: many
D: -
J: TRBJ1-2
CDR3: CASSLRWGYRGYTF
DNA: TGTGCCAGCAGTTTAAGGTGGGGCTACCGTGGCTACACCTTC

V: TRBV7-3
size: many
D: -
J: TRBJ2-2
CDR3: CASSLLGNTGELFF
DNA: TGTGCCAGCAGCTTACTAGGGAACACCGGGGAGCTGTTTTTT

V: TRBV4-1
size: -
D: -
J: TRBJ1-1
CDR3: CASSQDAMNTEAFF
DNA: TGCGCCAGCAGCCAAGATGCGATGAACACTGAAGCTTTCTTT

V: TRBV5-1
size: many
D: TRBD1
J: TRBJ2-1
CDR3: CASSPTDRENNEQFF
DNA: TGCGCCAGCAGCCCAACGGACAGGGAGAACAATGAGCAGTTCTTC

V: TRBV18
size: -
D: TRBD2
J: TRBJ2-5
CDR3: CASSLSSGGTYRETQYF
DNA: TGTGCCAGCTCACTTTCCTCGGGGGGAACCTACCGGGAGACCCAGTACTTC

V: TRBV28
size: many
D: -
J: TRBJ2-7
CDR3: CASTTLSGREQYF
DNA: TGTGCCAGCACCACCCTCTCCGGGCGGGAGCAGTACTTC

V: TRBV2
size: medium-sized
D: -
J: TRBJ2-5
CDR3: CASEGTHQETQYF
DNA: TGTGCCAGCGAGGGGACACACCAAGAGACCCAGTACTTC

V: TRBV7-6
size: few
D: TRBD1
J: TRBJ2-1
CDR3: CASSWDRDRGTPRDEQFF
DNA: TGTGCCAGCAGCTGGGACCGGGACAGGGGCACCCCTAGGGATGAGCAGTTCTTC

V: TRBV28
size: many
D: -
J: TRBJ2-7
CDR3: CASSLLPILGSSYEQYF
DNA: TGTGCCAGCAGTTTACTCCCTATTTTGGGAAGCTCCTACGAGCAGTACTTC

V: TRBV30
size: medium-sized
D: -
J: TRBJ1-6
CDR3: CAWSFRASYNSPLHF
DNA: TGTGCCTGGAGTTTCAGAGCATCCTATAATTCACCCCTCCACTTT

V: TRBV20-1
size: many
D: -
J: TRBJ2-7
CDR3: CSPIRRGGREQYF
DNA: TGCAGCCCGATCCGGAGGGGTGGGAGGGAGCAGTACTTC

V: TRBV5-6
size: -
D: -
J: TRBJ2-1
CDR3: CASSQSPSGYNEQFF
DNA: TGTGCCAGCAGCCAGTCTCCCTCGGGGTACAATGAGCAGTTCTTC

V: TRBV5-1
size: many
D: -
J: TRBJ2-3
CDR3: CASSLDGAPGTDTQYF
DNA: TGCGCCAGCAGCTTGGATGGGGCCCCTGGCACAGATACGCAGTATTTT

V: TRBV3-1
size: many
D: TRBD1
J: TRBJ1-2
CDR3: CASSQEWGTGDYGYTF
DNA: TGTGCCAGCAGCCAAGAATGGGGGACAGGGGACTATGGCTACACCTTC

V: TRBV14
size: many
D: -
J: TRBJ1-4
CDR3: CASSRGLPGEKLFF
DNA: TGTGCCAGCAGCCGGGGTCTCCCGGGGGAAAAACTGTTTTTT

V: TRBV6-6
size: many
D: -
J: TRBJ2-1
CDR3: CASSRRGESSYNEQFF
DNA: TGTGCCAGCAGTCGCAGGGGGGAGAGCTCCTACAATGAGCAGTTCTTC

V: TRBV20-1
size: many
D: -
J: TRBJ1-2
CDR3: CSAPLSSGKDYGYTF
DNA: TGCAGTGCTCCCCTTAGTTCAGGGAAAGACTATGGCTACACCTTC

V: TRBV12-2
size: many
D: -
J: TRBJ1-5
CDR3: CASRLCRLSGNQPQHF
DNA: TGTGCAAGTCGCCTCTGCCGATTATCGGGCAATCAGCCCCAGCATTTT

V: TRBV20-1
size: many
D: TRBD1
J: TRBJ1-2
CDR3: CSARGQGLGYTF
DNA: TGCAGTGCTAGGGGACAGGGCTTAGGCTACACCTTC

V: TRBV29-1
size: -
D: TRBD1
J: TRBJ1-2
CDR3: CSVQEGASGYTF
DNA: TGCAGCGTTCAGGAGGGGGCATCTGGCTACACCTTC

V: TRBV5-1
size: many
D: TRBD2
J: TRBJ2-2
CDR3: CASSLTLAGGPAGELFF
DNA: TGCGCCAGCAGCTTGACCTTAGCGGGAGGGCCCGCCGGGGAGCTGTTTTTT

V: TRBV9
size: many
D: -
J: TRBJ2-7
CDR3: CASSWGATSSDEQYF
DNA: TGTGCCAGCAGTTGGGGGGCCACTTCCTCGGACGAGCAGTACTTC

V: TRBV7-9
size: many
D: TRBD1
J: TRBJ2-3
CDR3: CASTRTGGSDTQYF
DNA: TGTGCCAGCACTCGAACAGGGGGCTCAGATACGCAGTATTTT

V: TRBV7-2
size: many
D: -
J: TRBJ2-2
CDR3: CASNQGFRTGELFF
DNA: TGTGCCAGCAACCAGGGCTTTAGGACCGGGGAGCTGTTTTTT

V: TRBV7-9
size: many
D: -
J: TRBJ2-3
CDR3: CALRGGGDTQYF
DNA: TGTGCCCTCCGGGGAGGGGGAGATACGCAGTATTTT

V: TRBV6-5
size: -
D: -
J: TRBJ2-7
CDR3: CASSRGVQVPHEQYF
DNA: TGTGCCAGCAGTCGCGGGGTTCAGGTCCCCCACGAGCAGTACTTC

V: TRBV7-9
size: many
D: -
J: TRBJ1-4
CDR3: CASSLSSAISEKLFF
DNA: TGTGCCAGCAGCCTAAGCTCAGCCATTTCGGAAAAACTGTTTTTT

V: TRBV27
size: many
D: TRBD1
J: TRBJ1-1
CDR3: CASNAGTGGGGTEAFF
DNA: TGTGCCAGCAACGCCGGGACAGGGGGCGGTGGCACTGAAGCTTTCTTT

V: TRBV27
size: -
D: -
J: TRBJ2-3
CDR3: CASSPSYTRDTQYF
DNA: TGTGCCAGCAGTCCTTCATACACTAGAGATACGCAGTATTTT

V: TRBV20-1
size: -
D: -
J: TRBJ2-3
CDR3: CSASHADTQYF
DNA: TGCAGTGCTAGCCACGCAGATACGCAGTATTTT

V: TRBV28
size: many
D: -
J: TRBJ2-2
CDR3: CASRPGALVTGELFF
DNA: TGTGCCAGCAGGCCGGGGGCGCTGGTCACCGGGGAGCTGTTTTTT

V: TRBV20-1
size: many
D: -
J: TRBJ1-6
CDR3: CSASTGVSYNSPLHF
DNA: TGCAGTGCTAGTACCGGAGTCTCCTATAATTCACCCCTCCACTTT

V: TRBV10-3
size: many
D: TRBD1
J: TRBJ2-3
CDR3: CAISPPGQGVGDTQYF
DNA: TGTGCCATCAGTCCTCCGGGACAGGGGGTCGGGGATACGCAGTATTTT